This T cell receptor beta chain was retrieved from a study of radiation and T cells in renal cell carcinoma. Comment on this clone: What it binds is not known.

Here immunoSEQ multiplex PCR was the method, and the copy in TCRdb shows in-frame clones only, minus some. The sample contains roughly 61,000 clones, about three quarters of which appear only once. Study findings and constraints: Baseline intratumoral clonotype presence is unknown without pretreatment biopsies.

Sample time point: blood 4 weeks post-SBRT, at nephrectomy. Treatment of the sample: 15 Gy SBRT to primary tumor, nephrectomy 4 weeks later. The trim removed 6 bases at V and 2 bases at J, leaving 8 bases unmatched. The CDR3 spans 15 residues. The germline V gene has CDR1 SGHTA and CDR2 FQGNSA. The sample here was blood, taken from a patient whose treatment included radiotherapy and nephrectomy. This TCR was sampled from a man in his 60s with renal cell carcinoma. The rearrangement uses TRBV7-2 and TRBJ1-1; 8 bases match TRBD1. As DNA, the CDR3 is TGTGCCAGCAGTCGAACAGGGGGGCGAAACACTGAAGCTTTCTTT. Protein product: CASSRTGGRNTEAFF.